This passage covers 21 T cell receptor beta chains from one sample sequenced in a study of blood T cell repertoires in COVID-19. Clones were sequenced by immunoSEQ multiplex PCR, and TCRdb holds only the in-frame ones, with some missing. The table lists around 170,000 clones, 74% of them singletons. The sequenced sample consisted of peripheral blood. The origin of the receptors is a woman older than 75 with acute or convalescent COVID-19.

This clone is a singleton in its sample. The chain links TRBV12-3 or TRBV12-4 to TRBJ1-5; tentative D call: TRBD1 (6 bases). This CDR3 is 12 amino acids long. V was clipped by 6 bases and J by 4 bases, with 7 bases between them. CDR3 amino acids: CASRQGNQPQHF. The CDR3 DNA sequence: TGTGCCAGCAGACAGGGTAATCAGCCCCAGCATTTT.

This chain joins TRBV10-3 and TRBJ2-2; TRBD2 matches at 8 bases. The CDR3 extends over 16 amino acids. V was clipped by 8 bases and J by 0 bases; unmatched bases: 8. The germline V gene encodes CDR1 ENHRY and CDR2 SYGVKD. The CDR3 loop is CAIGELAETNTGELFF. The CDR3 coding sequence is TGTGCCATCGGGGAACTAGCGGAGACGAACACCGGGGAGCTGTTTTTT.

The genes are TRBV5-6 and TRBJ2-7; 12 bases are shared with TRBD2. The CDR3 length is 19 residues. Germline V CDR1 and CDR2: SGHDT, YYEEEE. Trimming at V came to 6 bases and at J to 0 bases, leaving 16 bases not matched to a gene. The CDR3 protein is CASNRRGLAGAPDSYEQYF. Written as DNA, the CDR3 is TGTGCCAGCAACCGTCGGGGACTAGCGGGCGCTCCCGACTCCTACGAGCAGTACTTC.

V is TRBV9 and J is TRBJ1-3; 11 bases fit TRBD1. The CDR3 length is 15 residues. With 2 bases clipped from V and 3 bases from J, the junction kept 1 base outside the gene matches. Germline lookup yields CDR1 SGDLS and CDR2 YYNGEE. The CDR3 nucleotides are TGTGCCAGCAGCGTCGGGACAGGGGGTGGAAACACCATATATTTT. Its protein is CASSVGTGGGNTIYF.

V and J are TRBV6-5 and TRBJ2-2, with 7 bases aligning to TRBD1. The germline V gene has CDR1 MNHEY and CDR2 SVGAGI. This CDR3 contains 15 residues. The V segment lost 4 bases and the J segment 6 bases; nucleotides outside the gene matches: 8. The CDR3 nucleotides are TGTGCCAGCAGTTTCGAGACAGGGCTCCCCGGGGAGCTGTTTTTT. It is translated as CASSFETGLPGELFF.

This sequence joins TRBV19 and TRBJ2-6; D may be TRBD2 (5 bases). V lost 8 bases and J lost 4, with 15 bases in between. Per germline, CDR1 LNHDA and CDR2 SQIVND (reference sequence). The CDR3 has 15 amino acids. The CDR3 sequence: CASLSTGRGANVLTF. DNA of the CDR3: TGTGCCAGTCTTAGTACGGGAAGGGGGGCCAACGTCCTGACTTTC. The full variable domain, with the rest looked up from reference TRBV19 and TRBJ2-6, is DGGITQSPKYLFRKEGQNVTLSCEQNLNHDAMYWYRQDPGQGLRLIYYSQIVNDFQKGDIAEGYSVSREKKESFPLTVTSAQKNPTAFYLCASLSTGRGANVLTFGAGSRLTVL.

V usage is TRBV9 and J usage is TRBJ2-7, with TRBD2 identical over 7 bases. After removal of 0 bases from V and 9 bases from J, the junction contained 15 bases not matched to a gene. CDR1 SGDLS and CDR2 YYNGEE come from the germline V gene. The CDR3 covers 16 residues. CDR3 in amino acids: CASSVDPSGTPGGQYF. CDR3 in DNA: TGTGCCAGCAGCGTAGATCCCAGCGGGACCCCCGGGGGGCAGTACTTC.

The chain combines TRBV18 with TRBJ2-1, with a possible D match to TRBD1 (7 bases). From germline, CDR1 is KGHSH and CDR2 LQKENI. This CDR3 is 16 amino acids long. V lost 8 bases to trimming and J lost 4 bases, with 21 bases between them. CDR3 DNA sequence: TGTGCCAGCCAGAAACAGGGGACTTACATTTACAATGAGCAGTTCTTC. Protein sequence: CASQKQGTYIYNEQFF.

This clone turned up a few times. The chain joins TRBV28 to TRBJ1-5; 7 positions agree with TRBD1. The CDR3 spans 17 residues. Trimming at V came to 4 bases and at J to 0 bases, leaving 9 bases not matched to a gene. Looked up from germline, CDR1 is MDHEN and CDR2 is SYDVKM. CDR3 coding DNA: TGTGCCAGCAGTTCCTCCGGGACAGCGTATAGCAATCAGCCCCAGCATTTT. Translated: CASSSSGTAYSNQPQHF.

The chain carries TRBV9 and TRBJ1-3, with D possibly matching TRBD1 (6 bases). Germline CDR1 reads SGDLS; CDR2 reads YYNGEE. Trimming pared 0 bases from V and 2 bases from J, leaving 15 bases between. This CDR3 is 17 amino acids long. In DNA, the CDR3 is TGTGCCAGCAGCGTAGGTGCTACAGGGAACGCTGGAAACACCATATATTTT. Its translation is CASSVGATGNAGNTIYF.

The chain links TRBV5-1 to TRBJ2-2; possibly TRBD2 for D (6 bases). CDR1 and CDR2 from the germline V gene are SGHRS and YFSETQ. The CDR3 consists of 15 residues. Between the trimmed V and J ends, which lost 3 bases and 6 bases, there was a span of 15 bases. In DNA form, the CDR3 reads TGCGCCAGCAGCTGGACGGGAGATAAGGCCGGGGAGCTGTTTTTT. Residues: CASSWTGDKAGELFF.

The rearrangement joins TRBV9 to TRBJ1-4, with D possibly matching TRBD1 (6 bases). The CDR3 contains 14 residues. Trimming took off 4 bases at V and 8 bases at J, with 15 bases between the two ends. Germline V lookup: CDR1 SGDLS, CDR2 YYNGEE. CDR3 loop: CASSSSTGLEKLFF. CDR3 nucleotide sequence: TGTGCCAGCAGCTCCTCTACAGGGCTCGAAAAACTGTTTTTT.

V gene TRBV9 combines with J gene TRBJ2-3, with 8 bases matching TRBD2. With 3 bases clipped from V and 2 bases from J, the junction kept 5 bases outside the gene matches. CDR1 is SGDLS, CDR2 YYNGEE, per germline. The CDR3 loop spans 15 amino acids. CDR3: CASSDSGNPTDTQYF. CDR3 in DNA: TGTGCCAGCAGCGATAGCGGGAACCCCACAGATACGCAGTATTTT.

In its sample, this clone was seen once. The chain joins TRBV19 to TRBJ1-1; D perhaps matches TRBD1 (5 bases). V was clipped by 7 bases and J by 3 bases, with 12 bases between them. Looked up from germline, CDR1 is LNHDA and CDR2 is SQIVND (reference sequence). CDR3 length: 13 residues. The CDR3, as DNA: TGTGCCAGTACCACGGGAGGGGACACTGAAGCTTTCTTT. Translation: CASTTGGDTEAFF.

V is TRBV3-1 (or the pseudogene TRBV3-2) and J is TRBJ2-1, with a weak D call TRBD2 (6 bases). Germline assignment: CDR1 LGHDT and CDR2 YNNKEL (reference sequence). The CDR3 length is 14 residues. V lost 0 bases to trimming and J lost 4 bases, with 7 bases between them. CDR3 in DNA: TGTGCCAGCAGCCAAGACGCGGGATACAATGAGCAGTTCTTC. Protein: CASSQDAGYNEQFF.

This clone was picked up a small number of times. The chain is built from TRBV5-4 and TRBJ2-7; 7 bases are shared with TRBD1. The CDR3 is made up of 17 amino acids. CDR1 is SGHNT and CDR2 is YYREEE in the germline V gene (reference sequence). The junction had 15 bases not matched to a gene; V was cut back by 4 bases and J by 2 bases. CDR3 nucleotide sequence: TGTGCCAGCAGCCTCCCCCTTACAGGGGTCGATGCCTACGAGCAGTACTTC. It yields the protein CASSLPLTGVDAYEQYF.

The chain combines TRBV5-1 with TRBJ2-2, with 12 bases that match TRBD2. The CDR3 totals 17 residues. J gave up 4 bases and V 7 bases, and 11 bases lay outside the gene matches. Germline CDR1 SGHRS, CDR2 YFSETQ. The CDR3 spells CASSETSGSIFTGELFF. CDR3 bases: TGCGCCAGCTCGGAGACTAGCGGGAGTATCTTCACCGGGGAGCTGTTTTTT.

This clone was counted a few times. This sequence joins TRBV9 and TRBJ2-5; D is ambiguous. Trimming stripped 0 bases from V and 4 bases from J, with 4 bases between. The CDR3 loop spans 12 amino acids. The germline V gene has CDR1 SGDLS and CDR2 YYNGEE. CDR3 sequence: CASSVAGETQYF. For the CDR3, the DNA is TGTGCCAGCAGCGTAGCGGGAGAGACCCAGTACTTC.

The chain carries TRBV10-3 and TRBJ2-1; 8 nucleotides line up with TRBD1. V shed 7 bases and J 6 bases; nucleotides not matched to a gene: 8. Looked up from germline, CDR1 is ENHRY and CDR2 is SYGVKD. This CDR3 is built from 14 residues. CDR3 coding DNA: TGTGCCATCACTCGGGACAGGCCGTCCAATGAGCAGTTCTTC. Its translation is CAITRDRPSNEQFF.

The chain recombines TRBV6-5 with TRBJ1-1; TRBD1 aligns across 9 bases. Losses at the gene ends were 6 bases for V and 6 bases for J; bases not matched to a gene: 5. The CDR3 covers 13 residues. Germline values: CDR1 MNHEY, CDR2 SVGAGI. The CDR3 loop reads CASSQTGGAEAFF. Written as DNA, the CDR3 is TGTGCCAGCAGCCAAACAGGGGGCGCTGAAGCTTTCTTT.

J is TRBJ2-7 and V is TRBV11-2; 9 bases fit TRBD2. CDR3 size: 15 residues. CDR1 and CDR2 from the germline V gene are SGHAT and FQNNGV. V was clipped by 3 bases and J by 5 bases; unmatched bases: 8. The DNA for the CDR3 is TGTGCCAGCAGCTTCCTGACTAGCGGAGGGAACGAGCAGTACTTC. As protein: CASSFLTSGGNEQYF.